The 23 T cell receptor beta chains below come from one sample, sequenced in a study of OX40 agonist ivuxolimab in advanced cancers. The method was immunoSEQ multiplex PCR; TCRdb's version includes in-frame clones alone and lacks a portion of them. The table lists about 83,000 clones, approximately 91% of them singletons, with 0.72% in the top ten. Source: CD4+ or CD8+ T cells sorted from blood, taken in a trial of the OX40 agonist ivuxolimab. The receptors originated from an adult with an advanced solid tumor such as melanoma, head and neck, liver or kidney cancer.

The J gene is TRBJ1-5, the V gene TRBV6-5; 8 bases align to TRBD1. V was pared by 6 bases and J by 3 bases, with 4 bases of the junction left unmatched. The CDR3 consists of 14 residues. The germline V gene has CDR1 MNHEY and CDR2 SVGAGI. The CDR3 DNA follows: TGTGCCAGCAGGGCGGACAGGGACAATCAGCCCCAGCATTTT. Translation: CASRADRDNQPQHF.

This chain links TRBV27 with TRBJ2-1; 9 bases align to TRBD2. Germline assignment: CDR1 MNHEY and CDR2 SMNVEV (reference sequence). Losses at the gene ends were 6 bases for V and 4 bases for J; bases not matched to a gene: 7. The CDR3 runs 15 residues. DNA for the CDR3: TGTGCCAGCAGAATAGCGGGGGCCTATTACAATGAGCAGTTCTTC. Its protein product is CASRIAGAYYNEQFF.

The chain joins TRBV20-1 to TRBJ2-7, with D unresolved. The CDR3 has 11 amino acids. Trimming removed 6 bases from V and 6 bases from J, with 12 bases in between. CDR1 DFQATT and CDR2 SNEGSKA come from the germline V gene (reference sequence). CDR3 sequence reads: CSASPGLEQYF. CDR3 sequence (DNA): TGCAGTGCGTCCCCCGGCCTCGAGCAGTACTTC.

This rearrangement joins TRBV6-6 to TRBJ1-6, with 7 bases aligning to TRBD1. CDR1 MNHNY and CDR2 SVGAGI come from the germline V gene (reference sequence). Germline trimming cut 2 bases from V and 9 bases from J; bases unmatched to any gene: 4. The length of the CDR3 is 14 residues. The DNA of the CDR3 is TGTGCCAGCAGTTACAGGGGGCTAGCTTCACCCCTCCACTTT. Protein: CASSYRGLASPLHF.

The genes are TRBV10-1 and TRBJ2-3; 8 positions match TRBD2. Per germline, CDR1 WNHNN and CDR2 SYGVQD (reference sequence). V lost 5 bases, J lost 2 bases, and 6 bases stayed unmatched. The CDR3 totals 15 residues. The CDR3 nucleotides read TGCGCCAGCAGTCCCCAAGCGGGGGACACAGATACGCAGTATTTT. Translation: CASSPQAGDTDTQYF.

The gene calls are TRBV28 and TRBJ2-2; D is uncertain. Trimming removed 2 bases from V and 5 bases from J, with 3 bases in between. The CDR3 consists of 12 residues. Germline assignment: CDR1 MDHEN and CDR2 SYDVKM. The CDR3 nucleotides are TGTGCCAGCAGTTTACAAACCGGGGAGCTGTTTTTT. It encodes CASSLQTGELFF.

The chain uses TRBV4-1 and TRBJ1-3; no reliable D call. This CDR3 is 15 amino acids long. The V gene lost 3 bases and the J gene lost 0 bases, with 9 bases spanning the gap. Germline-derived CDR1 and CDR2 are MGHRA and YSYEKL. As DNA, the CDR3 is TGCGCCAGCAGCCATCCGGGCCACTCTGGAAACACCATATATTTT. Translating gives CASSHPGHSGNTIYF.

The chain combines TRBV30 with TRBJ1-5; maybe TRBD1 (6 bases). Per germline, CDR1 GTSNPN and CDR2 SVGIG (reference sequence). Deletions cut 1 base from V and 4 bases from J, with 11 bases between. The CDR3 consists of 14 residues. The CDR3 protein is CAWSETGLNQPQHF. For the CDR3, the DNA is TGTGCCTGGAGTGAAACAGGGTTGAATCAGCCCCAGCATTTT.

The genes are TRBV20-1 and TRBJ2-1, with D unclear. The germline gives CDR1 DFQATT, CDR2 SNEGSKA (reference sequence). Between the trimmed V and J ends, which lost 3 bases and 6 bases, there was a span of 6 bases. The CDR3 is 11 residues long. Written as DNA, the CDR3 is TGCAGTGCTAGGTTTTCCAATGAGCAGTTCTTC. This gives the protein CSARFSNEQFF.

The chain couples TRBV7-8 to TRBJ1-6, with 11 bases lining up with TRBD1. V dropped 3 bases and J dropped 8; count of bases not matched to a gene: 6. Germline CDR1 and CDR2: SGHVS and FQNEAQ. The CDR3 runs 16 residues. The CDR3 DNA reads TGTGCCAGCAGCTTTATAGGACAGGGGGCTCATTCACCCCTCCACTTT. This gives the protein CASSFIGQGAHSPLHF.

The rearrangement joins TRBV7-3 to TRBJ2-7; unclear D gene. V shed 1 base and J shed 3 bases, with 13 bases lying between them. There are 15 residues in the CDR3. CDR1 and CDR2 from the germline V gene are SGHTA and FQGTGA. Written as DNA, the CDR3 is TGTGCCAGCAGCTTAAAAGGTGGGAATAACTACGAGCAGTACTTC. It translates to CASSLKGGNNYEQYF.

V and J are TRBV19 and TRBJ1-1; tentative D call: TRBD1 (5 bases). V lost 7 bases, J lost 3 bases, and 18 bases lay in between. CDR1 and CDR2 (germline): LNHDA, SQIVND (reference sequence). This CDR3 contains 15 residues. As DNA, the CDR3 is TGTGCCAGTAACTGGGGCGGATTGGGATACACTGAAGCTTTCTTT. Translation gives CASNWGGLGYTEAFF.

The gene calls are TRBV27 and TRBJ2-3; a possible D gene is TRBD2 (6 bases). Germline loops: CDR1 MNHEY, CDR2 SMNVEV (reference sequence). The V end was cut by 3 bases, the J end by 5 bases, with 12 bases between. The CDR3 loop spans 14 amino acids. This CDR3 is CASSFRGGRDTQYF. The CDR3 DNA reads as TGTGCCAGCAGTTTTAGGGGAGGACGAGATACGCAGTATTTT.

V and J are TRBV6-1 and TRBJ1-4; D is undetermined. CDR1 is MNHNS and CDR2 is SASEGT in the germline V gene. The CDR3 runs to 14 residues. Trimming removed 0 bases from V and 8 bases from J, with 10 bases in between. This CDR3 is CASSEAGIGEKLFF. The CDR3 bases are TGTGCCAGCAGTGAAGCAGGGATCGGGGAAAAACTGTTTTTT.

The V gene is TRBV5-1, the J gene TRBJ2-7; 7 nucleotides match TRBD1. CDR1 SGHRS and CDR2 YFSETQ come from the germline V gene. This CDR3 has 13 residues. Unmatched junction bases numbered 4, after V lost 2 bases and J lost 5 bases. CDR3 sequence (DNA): TGCGCCAGCAGCTTCAACAGGGGAAACGAGCAGTACTTC. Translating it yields CASSFNRGNEQYF.

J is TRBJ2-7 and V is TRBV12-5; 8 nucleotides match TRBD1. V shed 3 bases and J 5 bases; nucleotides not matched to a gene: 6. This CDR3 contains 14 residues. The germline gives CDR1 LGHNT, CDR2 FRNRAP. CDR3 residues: CASGFRQGAHEQYF. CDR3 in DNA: TGTGCTAGTGGTTTTCGGCAGGGGGCACACGAGCAGTACTTC. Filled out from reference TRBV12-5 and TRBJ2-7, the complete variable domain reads DARVTQTPRHKVTEMGQEVTMRCQPILGHNTVFWYRQTMMQGLELLAYFRNRAPLDDSGMPKDRFSAEMPDATLATLKIQPSEPRDSAVYFCASGFRQGAHEQYFGPGTRLTVT.

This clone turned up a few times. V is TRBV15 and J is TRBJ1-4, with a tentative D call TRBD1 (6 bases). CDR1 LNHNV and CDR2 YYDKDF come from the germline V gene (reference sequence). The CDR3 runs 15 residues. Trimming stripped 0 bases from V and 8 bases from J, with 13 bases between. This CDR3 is CATSRDGGPQEKLFF. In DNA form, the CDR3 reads TGTGCCACCAGCAGAGATGGGGGGCCCCAGGAAAAACTGTTTTTT.

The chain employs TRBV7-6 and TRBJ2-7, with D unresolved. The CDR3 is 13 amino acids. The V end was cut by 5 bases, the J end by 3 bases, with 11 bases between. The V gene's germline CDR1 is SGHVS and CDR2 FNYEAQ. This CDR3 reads CASSETGGYEQYF. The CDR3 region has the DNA TGTGCCAGCAGCGAAACGGGTGGCTACGAGCAGTACTTC.

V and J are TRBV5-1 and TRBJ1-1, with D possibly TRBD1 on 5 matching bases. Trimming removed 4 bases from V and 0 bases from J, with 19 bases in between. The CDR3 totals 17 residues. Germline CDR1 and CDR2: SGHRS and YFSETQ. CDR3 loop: CASSQEWGGGMNTEAFF. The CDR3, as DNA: TGCGCCAGCAGCCAGGAGTGGGGTGGGGGGATGAACACTGAAGCTTTCTTT.

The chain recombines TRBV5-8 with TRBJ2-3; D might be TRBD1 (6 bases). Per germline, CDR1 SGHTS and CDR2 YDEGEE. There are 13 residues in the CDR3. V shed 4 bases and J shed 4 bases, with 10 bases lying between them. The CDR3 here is CASSVYRADTQYF. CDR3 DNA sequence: TGTGCCAGCAGCGTTTACAGGGCAGATACGCAGTATTTT.

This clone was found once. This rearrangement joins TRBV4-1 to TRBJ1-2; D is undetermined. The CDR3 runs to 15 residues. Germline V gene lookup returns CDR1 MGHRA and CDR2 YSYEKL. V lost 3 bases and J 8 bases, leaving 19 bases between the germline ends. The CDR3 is CASSHSDQTGRGYTF. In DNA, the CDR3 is TGCGCCAGCAGCCATTCCGACCAGACCGGCCGGGGCTACACCTTC.

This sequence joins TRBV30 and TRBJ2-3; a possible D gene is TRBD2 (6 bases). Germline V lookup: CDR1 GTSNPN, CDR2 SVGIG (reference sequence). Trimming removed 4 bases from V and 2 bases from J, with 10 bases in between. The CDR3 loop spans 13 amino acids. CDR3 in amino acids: CAWTGALTDTQYF. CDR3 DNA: TGTGCCTGGACGGGAGCCCTCACAGATACGCAGTATTTT.

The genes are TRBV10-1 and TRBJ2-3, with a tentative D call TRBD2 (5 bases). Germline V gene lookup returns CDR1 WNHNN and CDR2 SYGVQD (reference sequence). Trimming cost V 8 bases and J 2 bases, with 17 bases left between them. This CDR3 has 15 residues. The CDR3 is CASSGSGSLTDTQYF. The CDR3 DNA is TGCGCCAGCTCTGGGAGCGGATCCCTCACAGATACGCAGTATTTT.